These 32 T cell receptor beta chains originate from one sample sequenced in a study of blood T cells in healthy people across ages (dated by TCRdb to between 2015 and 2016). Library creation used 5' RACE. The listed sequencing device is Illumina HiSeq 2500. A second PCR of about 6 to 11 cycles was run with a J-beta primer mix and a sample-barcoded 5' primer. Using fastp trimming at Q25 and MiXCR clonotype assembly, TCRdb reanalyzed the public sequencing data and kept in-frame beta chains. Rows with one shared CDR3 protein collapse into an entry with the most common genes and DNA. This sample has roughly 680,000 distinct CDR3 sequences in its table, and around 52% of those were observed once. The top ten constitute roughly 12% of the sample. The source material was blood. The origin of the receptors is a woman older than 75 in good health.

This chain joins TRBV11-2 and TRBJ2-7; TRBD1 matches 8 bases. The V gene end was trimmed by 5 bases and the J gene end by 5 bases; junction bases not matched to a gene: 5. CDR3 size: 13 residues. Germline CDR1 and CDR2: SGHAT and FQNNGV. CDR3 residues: CASSRTGKDEQYF. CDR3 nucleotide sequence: TGTGCCAGCAGCCGGACAGGGAAGGACGAGCAGTACTTC.

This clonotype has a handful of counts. CDR3 protein: CSVEGGTGANPNTGELFF. The CDR3 DNA reads TGCAGCGTTGAAGGGGGGACAGGGGCGAACCCGAACACCGGGGAGCTGTTTTTT. This chain uses TRBV29-1 with TRBJ2-2, with 10 bases lining up with TRBD1. This CDR3 has 18 residues. Germline CDR1 and CDR2: SQVTM and ANQGSEA. Losses at the gene ends were 1 base for V and 0 bases for J; bases not matched to a gene: 8.

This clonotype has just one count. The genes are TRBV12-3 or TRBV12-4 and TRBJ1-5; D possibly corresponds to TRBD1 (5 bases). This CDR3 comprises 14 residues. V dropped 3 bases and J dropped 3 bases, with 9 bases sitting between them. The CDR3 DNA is TGTGCCAGCAGTTTGAACAGGCACAATCAGCCCCAGCATTTT. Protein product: CASSLNRHNQPQHF.

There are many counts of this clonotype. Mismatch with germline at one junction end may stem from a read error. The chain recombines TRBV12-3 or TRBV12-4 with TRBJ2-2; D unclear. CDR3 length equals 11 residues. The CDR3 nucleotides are TGCGCCAGCAGCTTCTCGGGGGAGCTGTTTTTT. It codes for CASSFSGELFF.

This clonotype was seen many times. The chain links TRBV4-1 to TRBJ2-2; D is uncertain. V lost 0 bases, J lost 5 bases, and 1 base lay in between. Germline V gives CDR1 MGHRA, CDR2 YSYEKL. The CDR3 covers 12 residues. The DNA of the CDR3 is TGCGCCAGCAGCCAAGAAACCGGGGAGCTGTTTTTT. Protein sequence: CASSQETGELFF.

CDR3 DNA sequence: TGTGCCAGCAGCTCAAGACAGGGTAATTCACCCCTCCACTTT. Its protein product is CASSSRQGNSPLHF. The rearrangement joins TRBV7-2 to TRBJ1-6, with TRBD1 matching over 7 bases. The CDR3 is 14 residues long. Per germline, CDR1 SGHTA and CDR2 FQGNSA. J was trimmed by 6 bases and V by 4 bases; bases with no gene match: 3.

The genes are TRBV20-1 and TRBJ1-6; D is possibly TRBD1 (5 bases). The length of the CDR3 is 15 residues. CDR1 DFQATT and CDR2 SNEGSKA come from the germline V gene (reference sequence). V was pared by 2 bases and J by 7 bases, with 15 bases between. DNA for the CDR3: TGCAGTGCTAGACAGGCCGCCGACAGCAATTCACCCCTCCACTTT. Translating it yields CSARQAADSNSPLHF.

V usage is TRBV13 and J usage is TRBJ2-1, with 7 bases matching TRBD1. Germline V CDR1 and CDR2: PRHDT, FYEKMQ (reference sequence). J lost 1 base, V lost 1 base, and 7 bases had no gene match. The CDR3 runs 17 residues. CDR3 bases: TGTGCCAGCAGCTTAGTGTCGGCAGGGGGTTCCTACAATGAGCAGTTCTTC. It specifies CASSLVSAGGSYNEQFF.

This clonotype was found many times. The CDR3 DNA reads TGTGCCAGCGGACGGGAGAGGGAGCAGTTCTTC. Translated, it gives CASGREREQFF. The chain carries TRBV12-3 or TRBV12-4 and TRBJ2-1, with D maybe TRBD2 (6 bases). This CDR3 has 11 amino acids. V shed 8 bases and J shed 10 bases, with 12 bases lying between them.

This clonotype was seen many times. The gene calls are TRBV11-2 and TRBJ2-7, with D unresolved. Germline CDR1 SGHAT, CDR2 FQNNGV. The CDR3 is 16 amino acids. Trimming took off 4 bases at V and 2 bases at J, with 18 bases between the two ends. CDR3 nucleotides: TGTGCCAGCAGCTCTCCCGCAGGCTTGGTCACCTACGAGCAGTACTTC. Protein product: CASSSPAGLVTYEQYF.

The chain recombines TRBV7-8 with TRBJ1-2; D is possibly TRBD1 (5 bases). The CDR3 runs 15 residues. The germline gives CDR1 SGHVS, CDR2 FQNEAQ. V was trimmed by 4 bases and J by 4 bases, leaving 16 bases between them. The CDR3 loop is CASSSPRGSIYGYTF. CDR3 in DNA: TGTGCCAGCAGCTCACCCCGGGGGTCTATCTATGGCTACACCTTC. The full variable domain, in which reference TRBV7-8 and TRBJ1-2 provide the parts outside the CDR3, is GAGVSQSPRYKVAKRGQDVALRCDPISGHVSLFWYQQALGQGPEFLTYFQNEAQLDKSGLPSDRFFAERPEGSVSTLKIQRTQQEDSAVYLCASSSPRGSIYGYTFGSGTRLTVV.

CDR3 in amino acids: CASSQEEKTGAFF. CDR3 coding DNA: TGTGCCAGCAGCCAAGAGGAGAAAACGGGGGCTTTCTTT. The rearrangement uses TRBV3-1 and TRBJ1-1; D is unresolved. Trimming shortened V by 0 bases and J by 11 bases, and 13 bases separated the two germline ends. The CDR3 contains 13 residues. CDR1 LGHDT and CDR2 YNNKEL come from the germline V gene (reference sequence).

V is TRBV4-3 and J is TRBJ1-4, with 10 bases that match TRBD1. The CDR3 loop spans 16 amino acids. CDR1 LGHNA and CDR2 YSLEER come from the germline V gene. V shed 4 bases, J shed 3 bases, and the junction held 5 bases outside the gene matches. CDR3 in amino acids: CASSLDRGLANEKLFF. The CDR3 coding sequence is TGCGCCAGCAGCCTCGACAGGGGGCTTGCTAATGAAAAACTGTTTTTT.

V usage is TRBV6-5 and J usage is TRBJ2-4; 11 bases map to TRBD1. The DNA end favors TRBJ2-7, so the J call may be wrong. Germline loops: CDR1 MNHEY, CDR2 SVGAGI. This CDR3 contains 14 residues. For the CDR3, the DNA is TGTGCCATCGCGCGGACAGGGGGCACCTACGAGCAGTACTTC. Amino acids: CAIARTGGTYEQYF.

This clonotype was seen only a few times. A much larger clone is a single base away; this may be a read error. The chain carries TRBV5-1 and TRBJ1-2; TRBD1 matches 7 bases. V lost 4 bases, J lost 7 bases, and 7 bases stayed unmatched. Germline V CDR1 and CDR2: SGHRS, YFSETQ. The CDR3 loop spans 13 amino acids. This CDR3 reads CASSVEGASGYTF. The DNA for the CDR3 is TGCGCCAGCAGCGTGGAGGGGGCCTCTGGCTACACCTTC.

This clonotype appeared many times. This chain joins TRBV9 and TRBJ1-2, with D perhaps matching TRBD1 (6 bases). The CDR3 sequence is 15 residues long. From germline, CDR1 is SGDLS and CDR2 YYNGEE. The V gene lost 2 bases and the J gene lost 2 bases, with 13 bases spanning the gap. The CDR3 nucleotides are TGTGCCAGCAGCGTCGGCAGGGGAGAAAACTATGGCTACACCTTC. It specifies CASSVGRGENYGYTF.

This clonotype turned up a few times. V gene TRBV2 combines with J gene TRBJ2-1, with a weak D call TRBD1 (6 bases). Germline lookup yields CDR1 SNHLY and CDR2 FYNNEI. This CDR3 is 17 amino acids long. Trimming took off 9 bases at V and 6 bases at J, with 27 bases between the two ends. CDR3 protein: CASRRREGVVKGNEQFF. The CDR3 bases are TGTGCCAGTCGCAGAAGAGAGGGGGTAGTTAAGGGCAATGAGCAGTTCTTC.

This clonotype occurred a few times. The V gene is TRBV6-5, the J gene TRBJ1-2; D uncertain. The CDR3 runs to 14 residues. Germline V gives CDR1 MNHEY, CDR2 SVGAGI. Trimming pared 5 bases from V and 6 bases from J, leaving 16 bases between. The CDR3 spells CASSPTRAIDGYTF. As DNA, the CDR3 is TGTGCCAGCAGTCCGACAAGAGCGATAGATGGCTACACCTTC.

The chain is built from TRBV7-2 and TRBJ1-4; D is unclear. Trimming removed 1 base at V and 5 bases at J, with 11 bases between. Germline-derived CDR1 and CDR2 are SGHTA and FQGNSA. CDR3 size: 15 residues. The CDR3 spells CASSLEAPPNEKLFF. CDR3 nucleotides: TGTGCCAGCAGCTTAGAAGCCCCGCCGAATGAAAAACTGTTTTTT.

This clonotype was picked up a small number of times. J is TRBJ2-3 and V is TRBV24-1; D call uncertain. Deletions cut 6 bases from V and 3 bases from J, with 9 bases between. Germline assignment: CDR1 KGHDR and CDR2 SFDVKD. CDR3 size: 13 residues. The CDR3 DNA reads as TGTGCCACCAGTTCCCCGGTTACAGATACGCAGTATTTT. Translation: CATSSPVTDTQYF.

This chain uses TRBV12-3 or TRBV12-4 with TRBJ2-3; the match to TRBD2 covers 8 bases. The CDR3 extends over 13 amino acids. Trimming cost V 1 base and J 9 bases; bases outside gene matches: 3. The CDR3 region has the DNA TGTGCCAGCAGTTTAGGGCGACTAGCGACGCAGTATTTT. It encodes CASSLGRLATQYF.

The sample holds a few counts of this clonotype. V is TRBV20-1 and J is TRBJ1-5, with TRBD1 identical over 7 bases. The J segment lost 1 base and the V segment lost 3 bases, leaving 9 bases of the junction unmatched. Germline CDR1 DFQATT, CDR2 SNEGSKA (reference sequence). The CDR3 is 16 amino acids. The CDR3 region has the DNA TGCAGTGCTAGGAGACAGGGAGGGTTGAGCAATCAGCCCCAGCATTTT. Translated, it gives CSARRQGGLSNQPQHF.

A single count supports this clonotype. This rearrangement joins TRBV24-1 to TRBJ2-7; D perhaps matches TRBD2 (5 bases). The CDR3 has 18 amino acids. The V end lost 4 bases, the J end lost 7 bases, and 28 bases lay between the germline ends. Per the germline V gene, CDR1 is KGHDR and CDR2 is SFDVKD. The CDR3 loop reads CATSDSLWEKSSYNEQYF. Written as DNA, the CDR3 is TGTGCCACCAGTGACTCCCTGTGGGAGAAGTCGTCCTACAATGAGCAGTACTTC.

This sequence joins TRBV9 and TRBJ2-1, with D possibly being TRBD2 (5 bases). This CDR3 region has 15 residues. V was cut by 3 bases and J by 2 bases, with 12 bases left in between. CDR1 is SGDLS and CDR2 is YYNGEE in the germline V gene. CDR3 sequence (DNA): TGTGCCAGCAGCGCCTCGGGGTACCCCTACAATGAGCAGTTCTTC. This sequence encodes CASSASGYPYNEQFF.

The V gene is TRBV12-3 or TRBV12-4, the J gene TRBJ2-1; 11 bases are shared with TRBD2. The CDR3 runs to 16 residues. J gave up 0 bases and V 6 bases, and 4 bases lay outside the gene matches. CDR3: CASSASGGISYNEQFF. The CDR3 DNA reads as TGTGCCAGCAGCGCTAGCGGGGGGATCTCCTACAATGAGCAGTTCTTC.

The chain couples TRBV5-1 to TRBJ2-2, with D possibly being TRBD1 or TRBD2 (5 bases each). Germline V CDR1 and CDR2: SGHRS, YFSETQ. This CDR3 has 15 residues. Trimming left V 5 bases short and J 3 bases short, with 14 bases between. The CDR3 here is CASRSGTYDTGELFF. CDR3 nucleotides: TGCGCCAGCAGATCCGGGACGTACGACACCGGGGAGCTGTTTTTT. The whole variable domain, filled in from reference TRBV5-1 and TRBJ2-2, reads KAGVTQTPRYLIKTRGQQVTLSCSPISGHRSVSWYQQTPGQGLQFLFEYFSETQRNKGNFPGRFSGRQFSNSRSEMNVSTLELGDSALYLCASRSGTYDTGELFFGEGSRLTVL.

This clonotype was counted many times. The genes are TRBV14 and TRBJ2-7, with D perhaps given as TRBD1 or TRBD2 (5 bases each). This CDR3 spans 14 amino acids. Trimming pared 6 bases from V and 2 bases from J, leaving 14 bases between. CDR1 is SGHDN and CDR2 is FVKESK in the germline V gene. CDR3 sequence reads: CASRHRSGPYEQYF. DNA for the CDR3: TGTGCCAGCAGACACAGGAGCGGCCCCTACGAGCAGTACTTC.

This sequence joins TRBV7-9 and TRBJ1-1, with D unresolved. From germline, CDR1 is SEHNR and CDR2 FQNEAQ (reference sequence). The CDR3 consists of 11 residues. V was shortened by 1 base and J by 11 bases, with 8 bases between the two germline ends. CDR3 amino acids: CASSLGNSAFF. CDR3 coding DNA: TGTGCCAGCAGCTTAGGGAATTCGGCTTTCTTT.

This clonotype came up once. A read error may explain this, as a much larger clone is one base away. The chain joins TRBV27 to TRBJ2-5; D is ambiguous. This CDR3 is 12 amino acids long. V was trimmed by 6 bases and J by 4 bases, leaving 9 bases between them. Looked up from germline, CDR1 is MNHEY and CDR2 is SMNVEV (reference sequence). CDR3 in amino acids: CASRSWGETQYF. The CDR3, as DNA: TGTGCCAGCAGGAGTTGGGGAGAGACCCAGTACTTC.

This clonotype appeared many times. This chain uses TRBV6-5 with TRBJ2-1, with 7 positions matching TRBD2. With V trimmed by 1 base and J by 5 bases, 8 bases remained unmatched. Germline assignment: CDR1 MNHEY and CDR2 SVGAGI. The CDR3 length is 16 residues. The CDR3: CASSYYSGARNNEQFF. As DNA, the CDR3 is TGTGCCAGCAGTTACTACAGCGGGGCCCGCAACAATGAGCAGTTCTTC.

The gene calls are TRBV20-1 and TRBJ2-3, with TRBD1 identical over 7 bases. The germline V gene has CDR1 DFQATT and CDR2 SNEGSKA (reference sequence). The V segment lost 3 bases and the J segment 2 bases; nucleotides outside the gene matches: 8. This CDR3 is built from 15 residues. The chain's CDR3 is CSARSGQEITDTQYF. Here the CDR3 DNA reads TGCAGTGCTAGGTCAGGACAGGAGATCACAGATACGCAGTATTTT.

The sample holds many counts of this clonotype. DNA of the CDR3: TGTGCCAGCAGCGGCGGACAGAGATTAAATGAAAAACTGTTTTTT. Translation: CASSGGQRLNEKLFF. The rearrangement links TRBV9 to TRBJ1-4; tentative D call: TRBD1 (6 bases). The germline CDR1 and CDR2 sequences are SGDLS and YYNGEE. Trimming took off 3 bases at V and 5 bases at J, with 14 bases between the two ends. This CDR3 comprises 15 residues.